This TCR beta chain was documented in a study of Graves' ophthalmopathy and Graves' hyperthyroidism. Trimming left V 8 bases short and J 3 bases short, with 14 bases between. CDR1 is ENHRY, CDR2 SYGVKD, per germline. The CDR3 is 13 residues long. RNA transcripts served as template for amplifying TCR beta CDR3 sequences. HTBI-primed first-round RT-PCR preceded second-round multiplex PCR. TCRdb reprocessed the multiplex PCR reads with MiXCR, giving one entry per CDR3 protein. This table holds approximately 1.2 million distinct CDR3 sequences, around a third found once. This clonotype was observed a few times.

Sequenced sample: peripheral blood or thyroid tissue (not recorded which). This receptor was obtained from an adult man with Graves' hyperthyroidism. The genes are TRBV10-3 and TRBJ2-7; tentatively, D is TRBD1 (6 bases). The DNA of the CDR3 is TGTGCCATCGCGGCCCCGGACAGCTACGAGCAGTACTTC. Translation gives CAIAAPDSYEQYF.